This TCR beta chain was sequenced in a study of blood T cell repertoires in COVID-19. This CDR3 is 13 amino acids long. Between the trimmed V and J ends, which lost 4 bases and 8 bases, there was a span of 14 bases. CDR1 and CDR2 (germline): LGHDT, YNNKEL (reference sequence). Profiled with immunoSEQ multiplex PCR; TCRdb holds only in-frame clones, not every one. The table has roughly 180,000 clones, approximately 83% seen once; the top ten hold about 7%. Seattle-derived patients entered the study during active infection and were followed longitudinally. The chain uses TRBV3-1 (or the pseudogene TRBV3-2) and TRBJ1-2, with D maybe TRBD1 (5 bases). Sample: peripheral blood. The source of this sequence is a woman aged 40 to 49 with COVID-19, enrolled during active disease. The CDR3 sequence: CASSPLGAGGYTF. The CDR3 bases are TGTGCCAGCAGCCCTCTCGGGGCGGGAGGCTACACCTTC.